This T cell receptor beta chain is from a study of cytomegalovirus exposure and HLA in healthy donors. The CDR3 loop spans 14 amino acids. The V gene end was trimmed by 4 bases and the J gene end by 6 bases; junction bases not matched to a gene: 7. Looked up from germline, CDR1 is ENHRY and CDR2 is SYGVKD. The PCR employed 60 Vbeta primers together with 13 Jbeta primers. The data were produced by immunoSEQ multiplex PCR, yet TCRdb's version contains in-frame clones alone and is incomplete. Its listing shows 100,000 or so clones. The rearrangement uses TRBV10-3 and TRBJ2-3; 7 nucleotides line up with TRBD2. The receptor was isolated from a young woman in good health and CMV-seronegative. What was sequenced was PBMCs. The CDR3 is CAISVRTRDDTQYF. The CDR3, as DNA: TGTGCCATCAGTGTTCGGACTAGGGACGATACGCAGTATTTT.